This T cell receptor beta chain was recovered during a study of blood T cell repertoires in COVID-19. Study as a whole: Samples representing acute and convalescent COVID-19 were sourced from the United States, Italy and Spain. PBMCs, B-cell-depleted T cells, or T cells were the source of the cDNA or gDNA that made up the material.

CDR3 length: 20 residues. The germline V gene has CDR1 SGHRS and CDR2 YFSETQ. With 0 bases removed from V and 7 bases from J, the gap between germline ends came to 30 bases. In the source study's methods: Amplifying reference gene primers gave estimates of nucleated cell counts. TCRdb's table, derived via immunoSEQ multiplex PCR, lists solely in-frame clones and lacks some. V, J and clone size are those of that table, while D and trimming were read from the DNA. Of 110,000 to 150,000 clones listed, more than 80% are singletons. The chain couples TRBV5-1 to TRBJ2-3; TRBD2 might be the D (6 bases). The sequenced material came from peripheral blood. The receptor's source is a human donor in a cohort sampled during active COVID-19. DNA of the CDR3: TGCGCCAGCAGCTTGGAAGCCGGGACTGGTTCGCTAGCGAGTTTAAATACGCAGTATTTT. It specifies CASSLEAGTGSLASLNTQYF.